The rows below give T cell receptor beta chains drawn from one sample of a study of cytomegalovirus exposure and HLA in healthy donors. The repertoire was sequenced with immunoSEQ multiplex PCR; TCRdb's copy has only in-frame clones and lacks some. The sample includes around 130,000 clones, around 75% of them seen just once. The sequencing sample was made of PBMCs. The receptors stem from a woman aged 40 to 50 in good health and CMV-seropositive. The CDR3 runs from the conserved cysteine through the conserved F or W. Each record gives: J gene, D gene, V gene, clone size, CDR3 protein. A D gene is named only where the DNA matches it firmly. Clone size is not always given. Where it is, it says once, few, many or a class for expanded clones.

TRBJ1-4 | - | TRBV5-1 | - | CASSLGGTTNEKLFF
TRBJ2-3 | TRBD1 | TRBV6-6 | - | CASSRFRDRVEDTQYF
TRBJ2-7 | TRBD2 | TRBV7-9 | - | CASSLGLAGDGEQYF
TRBJ2-7 | TRBD1 | TRBV9 | once | CASSARDRDHYEQYF
TRBJ2-1 | - | TRBV27 | - | CASSPVVAATSEQFF
TRBJ2-7 | - | TRBV30 | - | CAWSEGVGSYEQYF
TRBJ2-6 | - | TRBV30 | - | CAWSKTGKSSGANVLTF
TRBJ2-7 | TRBD1 | TRBV19 | - | CASSTGAENEQYF
TRBJ1-2 | TRBD1 | TRBV7-9 | - | CASSLETGSYTF
TRBJ2-1 | - | TRBV6-6 | - | CAYAATNSYNEQFF
TRBJ2-7 | - | TRBV29-1 | once | CSVELDSNYEQYF
TRBJ2-7 | TRBD2 | TRBV9 | - | CASSPQVGLAGAEQYF
TRBJ2-3 | - | TRBV6-6 | - | CASSLGTDTQYF
TRBJ2-1 | - | TRBV25-1 | - | CASSRDTSSYNEQFF
TRBJ1-2 | TRBD1 | TRBV6-5 | - | CASSYSGTGGDGYTF
TRBJ1-2 | - | TRBV7-8 | - | CASSSSTWRENYGYTF
TRBJ2-7 | - | TRBV4-3 | - | CASSIEPGRGYEQYF
TRBJ2-2 | - | TRBV4-1 | - | CASSQEDSDGDTGELFF
TRBJ2-7 | - | TRBV13 | - | CASRPRVSLSSYEQYF
TRBJ2-1 | - | TRBV30 | - | CAWMVGLGGASDEQFF
TRBJ2-5 | TRBD1 | TRBV6-4 | - | CASSDENRGRENAWETQYF
TRBJ2-1 | - | TRBV9 | - | CASSVAILPGGEQFF
TRBJ1-3 | TRBD1 | TRBV5-5 | - | CASSNPTGPGNTIYF